The 11 T cell receptor beta chains in this list originate from one sample, sequenced in a study of blood T cell repertoires in COVID-19. The protocol was immunoSEQ multiplex PCR, while the TCRdb copy is restricted to in-frame clones and leaves out a portion. The repertoire holds about 390,000 clones, with around 87% as singletons. The sample was PBMCs or T cells enriched from blood (not recorded which). The origin of the receptors is a woman between 45 and 60 years old who had recovered from COVID-19.

J is TRBJ2-1 and V is TRBV15; no definite D call. The CDR3 has 15 amino acids. Germline CDR1 reads LNHNV; CDR2 reads YYDKDF (reference sequence). Trimming left V 0 bases short and J 9 bases short, with 15 bases between. CDR3 in amino acids: CATSRDLNRALEQFF. The CDR3 bases are TGTGCCACCAGCAGAGATTTGAATCGTGCGCTTGAGCAGTTCTTC.

The gene calls are TRBV7-2 and TRBJ1-1; TRBD1 might be the D (6 bases). CDR3 length equals 15 residues. The germline V gene encodes CDR1 SGHTA and CDR2 FQGNSA. The V end was cut by 5 bases, the J end by 1 base, with 14 bases between. CDR3 sequence: CASSTRQATNTEAFF. The DNA for the CDR3 is TGTGCCAGCAGCACCAGACAGGCGACGAACACTGAAGCTTTCTTT.

CDR3 DNA: TGTGCCAGCAGTGAAGCCGGGATACAAGAGACCCAGTACTTC. It encodes CASSEAGIQETQYF. This chain connects TRBV2 to TRBJ2-5, with D perhaps matching TRBD2 (5 bases). Germline V gene lookup returns CDR1 SNHLY and CDR2 FYNNEI. V was cut by 0 bases and J by 2 bases, with 7 bases left in between. This CDR3 has 14 residues.

The rearrangement joins TRBV6-1 to TRBJ1-5, with D tentatively TRBD1 (5 bases). The germline V gene encodes CDR1 MNHNS and CDR2 SASEGT. This CDR3 is built from 15 residues. V dropped 2 bases and J dropped 10 bases, with 18 bases sitting between them. The CDR3 protein is CASSETGGIINPQHF. DNA for the CDR3: TGTGCCAGCAGTGAAACCGGGGGGATAATCAATCCCCAGCATTTT.

The table lists this clone with a count of one. This sequence joins TRBV27 and TRBJ2-3; D uncertain. The CDR3 extends over 13 amino acids. CDR1 and CDR2 (germline): MNHEY, SMNVEV (reference sequence). V lost 6 bases and J 2 bases, leaving 9 bases between the germline ends. In nucleotides, the CDR3 is TGTGCCAGCAGCCCCCTAATCACAGATACGCAGTATTTT. This sequence encodes CASSPLITDTQYF.

The chain joins TRBV19 to TRBJ1-5, with D perhaps matching TRBD1 (5 bases). Germline assignment: CDR1 LNHDA and CDR2 SQIVND (reference sequence). This CDR3 comprises 15 residues. Deletions cut 5 bases from V and 0 bases from J, with 11 bases between. The CDR3 DNA is TGTGCCAGTAGTGACTCGGGGGATAGCAATCAGCCCCAGCATTTT. Its protein product is CASSDSGDSNQPQHF.

This chain joins TRBV27 and TRBJ1-2; 9 nucleotides agree with TRBD1. CDR3 size: 13 residues. CDR1 is MNHEY, CDR2 SMNVEV, per germline (reference sequence). J was trimmed by 8 bases and V by 4 bases; bases with no gene match: 5. The CDR3 spells CASSSTGGEGYTF. In DNA, the CDR3 is TGTGCCAGCAGTTCGACAGGGGGAGAAGGCTACACCTTC.

This clone was observed a single time. This chain uses TRBV5-1 with TRBJ1-2; D may be TRBD1 (5 bases). Trimming took 5 bases from V and 2 from J, leaving 13 bases between them. The CDR3 totals 14 residues. The V gene's germline CDR1 is SGHRS and CDR2 YFSETQ. CDR3 protein: CASRVWGVNYGYTF. The DNA for the CDR3 is TGCGCCAGCAGGGTGTGGGGCGTGAACTATGGCTACACCTTC.

This rearrangement joins TRBV5-4 to TRBJ2-7; maybe TRBD2 (7 bases). Germline V gene data show CDR1 as SGHNT and CDR2 as YYREEE (reference sequence). The CDR3 sequence is 14 residues long. With 2 bases removed from V and 8 bases from J, the gap between germline ends came to 17 bases. DNA for the CDR3: TGTGCCAGCAGCTTCGGTGGGGGGGCGCGGAAGCAGTACTTC. It is translated as CASSFGGGARKQYF.

V gene TRBV4-1 combines with J gene TRBJ2-2; 7 bases agree with TRBD1. The J segment lost 5 bases and the V segment lost 2 bases, leaving 11 bases of the junction unmatched. CDR1 is MGHRA and CDR2 is YSYEKL in the germline V gene. This CDR3 comprises 17 residues. The CDR3 DNA reads TGCGCCAGCAGCCAACTAACTGACAGGGTGCGGACCGGGGAGCTGTTTTTT. Amino acid sequence: CASSQLTDRVRTGELFF.

The genes are TRBV3-1 (or the pseudogene TRBV3-2) and TRBJ1-6; 9 nucleotides match TRBD1. CDR1 and CDR2 (germline): LGHDT, YNNKEL (reference sequence). V lost 5 bases, J lost 6 bases, and 8 bases stayed unmatched. This CDR3 contains 16 residues. CDR3 DNA sequence: TGTGCCAGCAGCAAACAGGGGGCGCAAGGTAATTCACCCCTCCACTTT. Its translation: CASSKQGAQGNSPLHF.